Reported below is one TCR beta chain. cDNA came from 0.5 to 1 ug RNA primed by random hexamers. The amplification used immunoSEQ multiplex PCR on TCR beta CDR3; it spanned 54 Vbeta and 13 Jbeta. In TCRdb, the immunoSEQ multiplex PCR reads were re-called with MiXCR into one record per CDR3 protein. The table shows some 240,000 distinct CDR3 sequences, with roughly 95% occurring only once. The data derive from a study of CD8 T cells in Susac syndrome. The germline gives CDR1 DFQATT, CDR2 SNEGSKA (reference sequence). The CDR3 length is 17 residues. V dropped 3 bases and J dropped 5 bases, with 25 bases sitting between them.

Sequencing was done on a sample of CD4+ T cells from PBMCs. V gene TRBV20-1 combines with J gene TRBJ2-5; D is tentatively TRBD1 or TRBD2 (5 bases each). The sequence came from a human donor with Susac syndrome. DNA for the CDR3: TGCAGTGCTAGTCCCGTTGAGGGGAGTGACTCCTGGGAGACCCAGTACTTC. Protein: CSASPVEGSDSWETQYF.